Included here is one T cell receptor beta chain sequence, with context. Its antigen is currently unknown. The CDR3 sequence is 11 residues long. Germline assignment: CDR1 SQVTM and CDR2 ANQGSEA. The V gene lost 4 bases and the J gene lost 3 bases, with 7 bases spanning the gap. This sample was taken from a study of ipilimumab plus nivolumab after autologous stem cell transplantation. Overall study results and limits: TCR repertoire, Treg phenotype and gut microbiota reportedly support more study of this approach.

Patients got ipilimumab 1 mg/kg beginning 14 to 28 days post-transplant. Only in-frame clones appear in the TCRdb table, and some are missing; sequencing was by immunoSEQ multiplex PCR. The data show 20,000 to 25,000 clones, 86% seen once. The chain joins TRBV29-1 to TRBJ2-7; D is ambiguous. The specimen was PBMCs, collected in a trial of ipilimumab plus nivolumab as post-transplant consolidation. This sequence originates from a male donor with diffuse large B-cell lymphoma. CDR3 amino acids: CSVGPGYEQYF. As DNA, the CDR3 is TGCAGCGTTGGCCCTGGCTACGAGCAGTACTTC.